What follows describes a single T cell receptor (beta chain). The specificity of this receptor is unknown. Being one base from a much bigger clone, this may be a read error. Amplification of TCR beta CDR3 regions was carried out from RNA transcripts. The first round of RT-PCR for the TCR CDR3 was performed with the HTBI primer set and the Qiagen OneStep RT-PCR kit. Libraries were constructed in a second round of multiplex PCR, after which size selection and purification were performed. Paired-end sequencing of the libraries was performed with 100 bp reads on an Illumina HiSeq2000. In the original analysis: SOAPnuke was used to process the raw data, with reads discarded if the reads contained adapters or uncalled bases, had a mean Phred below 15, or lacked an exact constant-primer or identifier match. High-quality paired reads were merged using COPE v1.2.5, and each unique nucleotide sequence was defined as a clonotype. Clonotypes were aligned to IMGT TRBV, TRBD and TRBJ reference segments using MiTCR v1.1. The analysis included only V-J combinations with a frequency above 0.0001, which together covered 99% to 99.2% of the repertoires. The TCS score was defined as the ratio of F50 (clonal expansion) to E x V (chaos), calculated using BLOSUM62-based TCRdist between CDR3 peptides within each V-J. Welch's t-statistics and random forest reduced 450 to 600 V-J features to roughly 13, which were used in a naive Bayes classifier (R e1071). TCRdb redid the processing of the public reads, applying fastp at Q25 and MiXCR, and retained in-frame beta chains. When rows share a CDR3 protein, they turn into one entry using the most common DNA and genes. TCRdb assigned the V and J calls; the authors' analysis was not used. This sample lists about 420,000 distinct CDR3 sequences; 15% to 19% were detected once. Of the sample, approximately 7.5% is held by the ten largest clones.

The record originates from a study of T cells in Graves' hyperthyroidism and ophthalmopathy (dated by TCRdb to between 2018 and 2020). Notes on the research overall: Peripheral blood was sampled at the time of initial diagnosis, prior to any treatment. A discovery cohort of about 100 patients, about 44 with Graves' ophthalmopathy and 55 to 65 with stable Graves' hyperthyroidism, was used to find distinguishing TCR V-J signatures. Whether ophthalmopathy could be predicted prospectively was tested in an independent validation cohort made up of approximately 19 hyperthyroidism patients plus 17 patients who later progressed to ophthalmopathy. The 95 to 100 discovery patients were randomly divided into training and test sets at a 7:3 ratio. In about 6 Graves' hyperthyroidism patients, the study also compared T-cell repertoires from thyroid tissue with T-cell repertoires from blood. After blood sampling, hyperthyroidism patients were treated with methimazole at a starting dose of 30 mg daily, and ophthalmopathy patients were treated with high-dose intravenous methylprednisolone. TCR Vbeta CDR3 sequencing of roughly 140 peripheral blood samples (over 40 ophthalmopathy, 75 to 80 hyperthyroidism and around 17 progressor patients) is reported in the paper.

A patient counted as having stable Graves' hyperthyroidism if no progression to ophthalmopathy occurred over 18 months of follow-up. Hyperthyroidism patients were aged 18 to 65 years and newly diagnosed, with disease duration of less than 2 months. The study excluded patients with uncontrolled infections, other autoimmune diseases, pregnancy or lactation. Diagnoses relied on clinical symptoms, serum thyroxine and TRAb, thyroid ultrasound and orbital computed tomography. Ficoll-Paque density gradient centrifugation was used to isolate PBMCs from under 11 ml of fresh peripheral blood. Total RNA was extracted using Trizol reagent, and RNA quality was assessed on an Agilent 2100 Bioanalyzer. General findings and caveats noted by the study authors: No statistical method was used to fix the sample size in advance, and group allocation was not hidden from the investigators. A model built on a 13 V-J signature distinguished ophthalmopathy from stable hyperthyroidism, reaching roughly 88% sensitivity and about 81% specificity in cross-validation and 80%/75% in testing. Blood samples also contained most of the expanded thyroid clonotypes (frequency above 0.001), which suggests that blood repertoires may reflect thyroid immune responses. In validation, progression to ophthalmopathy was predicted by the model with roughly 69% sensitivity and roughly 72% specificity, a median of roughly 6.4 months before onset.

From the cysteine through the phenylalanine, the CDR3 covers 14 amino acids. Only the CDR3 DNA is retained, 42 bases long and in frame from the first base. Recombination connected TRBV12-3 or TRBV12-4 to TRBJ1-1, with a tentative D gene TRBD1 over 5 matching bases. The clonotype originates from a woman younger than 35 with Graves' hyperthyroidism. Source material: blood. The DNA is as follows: TGTGCCAGCAGTTTTTCCCGGAGTGGGACTGAAGCTTCCTTT. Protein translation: CASSFSRSGTEASF.